One sample yielded the 10 T cell receptor beta chains listed below, sequenced in a study of T cells in Graves' hyperthyroidism and ophthalmopathy. What was amplified from RNA transcripts were TCR beta CDR3 regions. A set of HTBI primers served as the primers for a first-round RT-PCR of the TCR CDR3. TCRdb re-derived calls from the multiplex PCR reads in MiXCR, one entry per CDR3 protein. The data contain around 200,000 distinct CDR3 sequences, more than 15% of them singletons. Sequencing was done on a sample of blood. Receptor source: a woman in her forties or fifties with Graves' hyperthyroidism.

A single count supports this clonotype. In DNA, the CDR3 is TGTGCCAGCACCTCCCCGGGGGGGGGCTACACCTTC. Protein sequence: CASTSPGGGYTF. J is TRBJ1-2 and V is TRBV12-3 or TRBV12-4; tentative D call: TRBD1 (5 bases). The CDR3 has 12 residues. V was trimmed by 7 bases and J by 8 bases, leaving 14 bases between them.

This clonotype was counted ten times or more. The V and J genes are TRBV6-2 or TRBV6-3 and TRBJ2-4; D is unclear. The germline V gene encodes CDR1 MNHEY and CDR2 SVGEGT. This CDR3 spans 14 amino acids. The V end lost 6 bases, the J end lost 0 bases, and 9 bases lay between the germline ends. CDR3 loop: CASSTSVAKNIQYF. The CDR3 DNA reads TGTGCCAGCAGCACTTCAGTAGCCAAAAACATTCAGTACTTC.

This clonotype was found many times. The gene calls are TRBV19 and TRBJ2-7; TRBD2 agrees at 7 bases. With V trimmed by 5 bases and J by 2 bases, 6 bases remained unmatched. This CDR3 has 14 amino acids. CDR1 and CDR2 (germline): LNHDA, SQIVND (reference sequence). The CDR3 sequence is CASSALGGTYEQYF. The CDR3 nucleotides read TGTGCCAGTAGTGCCCTCGGGGGGACCTACGAGCAGTACTTC.

This clonotype came up once. This may be a read error, as it is one base from a much larger clone. V and J are TRBV5-1 and TRBJ1-1, with a tentative D call TRBD1 (5 bases). The V gene's germline CDR1 is SGHRS and CDR2 YFSETQ. The CDR3 has 14 amino acids. Written as DNA, the CDR3 is TGCGCCAGCAGCTTGGTTCTCGGGCAGTCTGGGGCTTCCTTT. It is translated as CASSLVLGQSGASF.

As for this clonotype: This may be a read error, as it is one base from a much larger clone. V usage is TRBV7-2 and J usage is TRBJ2-7; D ambiguous. The germline V gene encodes CDR1 SGHTA and CDR2 FQGNSA. The CDR3 is 11 amino acids. Trimming took off 7 bases at V and 3 bases at J, with 7 bases between the two ends. The CDR3 sequence is CASNYHYEQYF. CDR3 DNA sequence: TGTGCCAGCAACTACCACTACGAGCAGTACTTC.

This clonotype was counted at least ten times. This chain connects TRBV14 to TRBJ2-7; TRBD1 might be the D (6 bases). This CDR3 has 14 amino acids. Germline CDR1 SGHDN, CDR2 FVKESK. V gave up 0 bases and J gave up 3 bases, with 9 bases separating them. The CDR3 is CASSQDGQNYEQYF. CDR3 DNA sequence: TGTGCCAGCAGCCAAGATGGACAGAACTACGAGCAGTACTTC.

This clonotype was seen repeatedly, ten times or more. V usage is TRBV7-3 and J usage is TRBJ2-3, with unresolved D. Germline V CDR1 and CDR2: SGHTA, FQGTGA. The germline V and J ends were trimmed by 0 bases and 2 bases, with 6 bases remaining between them. This CDR3 has 14 amino acids. CDR3 coding DNA: TGTGCCAGCAGCTTAACCCCGCCCACAGATACGCAGTATTTT. This gives the protein CASSLTPPTDTQYF. The full variable domain, with the rest looked up from reference TRBV7-3 and TRBJ2-3, is GAGVSQTPSNKVTEKGKYVELRCDPISGHTALYWYRQSLGQGPEFLIYFQGTGAADDSGLPNDRFFAVRPEGSVSTLKIQRTERGDSAVYLCASSLTPPTDTQYFGPGTRLTVL.

The chain has TRBV4-1 and TRBJ2-3, with TRBD1 as a possible D gene (5 bases). The V and J ends lost 3 bases and 4 bases respectively, with 11 bases between them. The CDR3 runs 14 residues. Germline loops: CDR1 MGHRA, CDR2 YSYEKL. The CDR3 sequence is CASSHTIGADTQYF. CDR3 sequence (DNA): TGCGCCAGCAGCCATACTATAGGGGCAGATACGCAGTATTTT.

This clonotype was observed at least ten times. V usage is TRBV19 and J usage is TRBJ1-3; a weak D match, TRBD1 (5 bases). CDR3 length: 15 amino acids. V lost 7 bases, J lost 1 base, and 14 bases lay in between. Germline values: CDR1 LNHDA, CDR2 SQIVND (reference sequence). CDR3 in amino acids: CASTPWGGSGNTIYF. Written as DNA, the CDR3 is TGTGCCAGTACCCCATGGGGGGGGTCTGGAAACACCATATATTTT.

This clonotype has ten or more counts. The rearrangement joins TRBV7-2 to TRBJ2-1; TRBD1 aligns across 7 bases. Germline values: CDR1 SGHTA, CDR2 FQGNSA. The CDR3 is made up of 13 amino acids. V trimming: 1 base; J trimming: 13 bases; junction bases outside the gene matches: 7. As DNA, the CDR3 is TGTGCCAGCAGCTTAGTCGGACAGGCTGTACAGTTCTTC. It encodes CASSLVGQAVQFF.